These 27 T cell receptor beta chains were all obtained from the same sample, sequenced in a study of T cells in Graves' hyperthyroidism and ophthalmopathy (dated by TCRdb to between 2019 and 2020). Libraries were prepared through multiplex PCR. TCRdb lists the instrument as Illumina HiSeq 2000. The TCR beta CDR3 regions were amplified from the RNA transcripts. The TCR CDR3 was subjected to a first round of RT-PCR using the HTBI primer set and the Qiagen OneStep RT-PCR kit. Through fastp at Q25 and MiXCR, TCRdb rebuilt clones from the public reads, retaining in-frame beta chains. Records with the same CDR3 protein are collapsed into one entry carrying the most frequent genes and DNA. This sample holds about 760,000 distinct CDR3 sequences; just over 35% were observed only once. The top ten clones comprise roughly 30% of the sample. The sequenced sample was blood. The origin of the receptors is a woman in her thirties or forties with Graves' hyperthyroidism.

The V call is TRBV19, the J call TRBJ1-4; the D gene is possibly TRBD1 (5 bases). The ends were cut back, 6 bases at V and 6 bases at J, with 14 bases in the middle. This CDR3 is 14 amino acids long. Germline CDR1 reads LNHDA; CDR2 reads SQIVND (reference sequence). The CDR3 spells CASRGGRVDEKLFF. CDR3 bases: TGTGCCAGTAGAGGCGGCAGGGTAGATGAAAAACTGTTTTTT.

This clonotype has a count of ten or more. The chain recombines TRBV20-1 with TRBJ1-1; D unclear. The germline gives CDR1 DFQATT, CDR2 SNEGSKA (reference sequence). CDR3 length: 12 amino acids. Trimming left V 3 bases short and J 4 bases short, with 9 bases between. The CDR3 DNA is TGCAGTGCTAGGGGGTTGGGCACTGAAGCTTTCTTT. Protein: CSARGLGTEAFF.

This clonotype was detected a few times. V is TRBV9 and J is TRBJ2-7; D possibly uses TRBD1 or TRBD2 (5 bases each). CDR1 is SGDLS and CDR2 is YYNGEE in the germline V gene. The CDR3 spans 15 residues. V lost 7 bases and J 1 base, leaving 18 bases between the germline ends. The CDR3: CASDWGTRRSYEQYF. CDR3 DNA: TGTGCCAGCGACTGGGGGACCAGAAGGTCCTACGAGCAGTACTTC.

In its sample, this clonotype was seen many times. The gene calls are TRBV24-1 and TRBJ1-2; D is unresolved. The CDR3 runs to 12 residues. V was trimmed by 6 bases and J by 2 bases, leaving 6 bases between them. Germline loops: CDR1 KGHDR, CDR2 SFDVKD. The CDR3 loop is CATSPGNYGYTF. The CDR3, as DNA: TGTGCCACCAGTCCGGGAAACTATGGCTACACCTTC.

There are a few counts of this clonotype. The V and J genes are TRBV20-1 and TRBJ1-5, with D uncertain. V was trimmed by 0 bases and J by 0 bases, leaving 9 bases between them. The length of the CDR3 is 15 residues. The germline V gene has CDR1 DFQATT and CDR2 SNEGSKA (reference sequence). CDR3 in amino acids: CSAREFYNSNQPQHF. The CDR3 DNA sequence: TGCAGTGCTAGAGAGTTTTACAATAGCAATCAGCCCCAGCATTTT.

The chain links TRBV6-5 to TRBJ1-2; D possibly corresponds to TRBD1 (6 bases). Germline V gene data show CDR1 as MNHEY and CDR2 as SVGAGI. Deletions cut 6 bases from V and 2 bases from J, with 10 bases between. CDR3 length equals 13 residues. CDR3 protein: CASRRGGNYGYTF. The CDR3, as DNA: TGTGCCAGCAGGCGCGGGGGCAACTATGGCTACACCTTC.

The J gene is TRBJ2-7, the V gene TRBV6-5; perhaps TRBD2 as D (6 bases). Germline V lookup: CDR1 MNHEY, CDR2 SVGAGI. This CDR3 is built from 15 residues. The V gene lost 6 bases and the J gene lost 7 bases, with 22 bases spanning the gap. Here the CDR3 reads CASSRSLAPDYEQYF. CDR3 in DNA: TGTGCCAGCAGCCGATCCCTAGCGCCTGATTATGAGCAGTACTTC.

In its sample, this clonotype was seen many times. V and J are TRBV15 and TRBJ2-7; 9 nucleotides match TRBD1. Germline trimming cut 3 bases from V and 0 bases from J; bases unmatched to any gene: 3. Germline CDR1 LNHNV, CDR2 YYDKDF (reference sequence). This CDR3 spans 15 amino acids. The CDR3 here is CATSSRDRVSYEQYF. For the CDR3, the DNA is TGTGCCACCAGCAGCCGGGACAGGGTCTCCTACGAGCAGTACTTC.

This sequence joins TRBV5-6 and TRBJ1-2, with D perhaps matching TRBD1 (5 bases). The CDR3 extends over 12 amino acids. Germline CDR1 is SGHDT and CDR2 is YYEEEE. Trimming took off 3 bases at V and 7 bases at J, with 10 bases between the two ends. The CDR3 spells CASSWQGGGYTF. The CDR3 coding sequence is TGTGCCAGCAGCTGGCAGGGTGGTGGCTACACCTTC. Together with reference TRBV5-6 and TRBJ1-2, the CDR3 gives the full variable domain: DAGVTQSPTHLIKTRGQQVTLRCSPKSGHDTVSWYQQALGQGPQFIFQYYEEEERQRGNFPDRFSGHQFPNYSSELNVNALLLGDSALYLCASSWQGGGYTFGSGTRLTVV.

Ten or more counts support this clonotype. The V gene is TRBV29-1, the J gene TRBJ2-7; 11 bases match TRBD2. The germline V gene encodes CDR1 SQVTM and CDR2 ANQGSEA. This CDR3 is built from 14 residues. The junction had 5 bases not matched to a gene; V was cut back by 5 bases and J by 2 bases. CDR3 amino acids: CSVISTSGAYEQYF. For the CDR3, the DNA is TGCAGCGTTATTTCGACTAGCGGGGCCTACGAGCAGTACTTC.

This clonotype was counted a few times. The chain is built from TRBV7-9 and TRBJ2-7; 15 positions match TRBD2. Germline V gene data show CDR1 as SEHNR and CDR2 as FQNEAQ (reference sequence). After removal of 11 bases from V and 2 bases from J, the junction contained 10 bases not matched to a gene. CDR3 length: 16 amino acids. The CDR3 DNA reads as TGTGCCTGGAGTGCAGGACTAGCGGGAGGGGCCTACGAGCAGTACTTC. Translated, it gives CAWSAGLAGGAYEQYF. Supplemented by reference TRBV7-9 and TRBJ2-7, the full variable domain reads DTGVSQNPRHKITKRGQNVTFRCDPISEHNRLYWYRQTLGQGPEFLTYFQNEAQLEKSRLLSDRFSAERPKGSFSTLEIQRTEQGDSAMYLCAWSAGLAGGAYEQYFGPGTRLTVT.

There are many counts of this clonotype. The gene calls are TRBV15 and TRBJ1-4; the D is unclear. Trimming shortened V by 1 base and J by 6 bases, and 15 bases separated the two germline ends. This CDR3 has 16 amino acids. Germline V gene data show CDR1 as LNHNV and CDR2 as YYDKDF (reference sequence). This CDR3 is CATSRATSGRYEKLFF. The CDR3 nucleotides are TGTGCCACCAGCAGAGCGACTAGCGGACGGTATGAAAAACTGTTTTTT. Full variable domain (rest looked up from reference TRBV15 and TRBJ1-4): DAMVIQNPRYQVTQFGKPVTLSCSQTLNHNVMYWYQQKSSQAPKLLFHYYDKDFNNEADTPDNFQSRRPNTSFCFLDIRSPGLGDTAMYLCATSRATSGRYEKLFFGSGTQLSVL.

This clonotype has only one observation. J is TRBJ2-5 and V is TRBV7-2; 8 bases line up with TRBD2. V shed 1 base and J 7 bases; nucleotides not matched to a gene: 5. Germline V gene sequence: CDR1 SGHTA, CDR2 FQGNSA. The CDR3 runs 14 residues. The CDR3 bases are TGTGCCAGCAGCTTAGGCGGGGGGCTAGGGACCCAGTACTTC. Its translation: CASSLGGGLGTQYF. Looking up the rest from reference TRBV7-2 and TRBJ2-5 gives the full variable domain: GAGVSQSPSNKVTEKGKDVELRCDPISGHTALYWYRQSLGQGLEFLIYFQGNSAPDKSGLPSDRFSAERTGGSVSTLTIQRTQQEDSAVYLCASSLGGGLGTQYFGPGTRLLVL.

This clonotype was detected many times. This chain links TRBV7-8 with TRBJ2-7; D not certain. The CDR3 is 15 amino acids. Germline V gene data show CDR1 as SGHVS and CDR2 as FQNEAQ. V dropped 0 bases and J dropped 4 bases, with 13 bases sitting between them. The CDR3 DNA sequence: TGTGCCAGCAGCTTAGCGCCGGTCAGTTCGTACGAGCAGTACTTC. It is translated as CASSLAPVSSYEQYF.

A few counts support this clonotype. The genes are TRBV3-1 and TRBJ2-6, with D unresolved. The CDR3 has 15 residues. Trimming pared 3 bases from V and 0 bases from J, leaving 6 bases between. Germline CDR1 is LGHDT and CDR2 is YNNKEL (reference sequence). CDR3 coding DNA: TGTGCCAGCAGCCATGTATACTCTGGGGCCAACGTCCTGACTTTC. This sequence encodes CASSHVYSGANVLTF. Full variable domain (missing parts from reference TRBV3-1 and TRBJ2-6): DTAVSQTPKYLVTQMGNDKSIKCEQNLGHDTMYWYKQDSKKFLKIMFSYNNKELIINETVPNRFSPKSPDKAHLNLHINSLELGDSAVYFCASSHVYSGANVLTFGAGSRLTVL.

Ten or more counts support this clonotype. This chain links TRBV20-1 with TRBJ2-5, with 8 bases that match TRBD2. The germline V gene has CDR1 DFQATT and CDR2 SNEGSKA (reference sequence). V lost 5 bases and J lost 4; bases outside the gene matches: 3. The CDR3 contains 12 residues. CDR3 region: CSALAGGETQYF. For the CDR3, the DNA is TGCAGTGCTCTGGCGGGAGGAGAGACCCAGTACTTC.

The rearrangement uses TRBV29-1 and TRBJ2-1, with 9 bases identical to TRBD2. With V trimmed by 1 base and J by 8 bases, 3 bases remained unmatched. CDR1 is SQVTM and CDR2 is ANQGSEA in the germline V gene. The CDR3 is 13 amino acids. This CDR3 is CSVEVAGEYEQFF. The CDR3 nucleotides are TGCAGCGTTGAAGTAGCGGGAGAATATGAGCAGTTCTTC.

This clonotype was recorded a few times. J is TRBJ1-1 and V is TRBV3-1, with D possibly matching TRBD1 (6 bases). CDR3 length: 16 amino acids. Germline loops: CDR1 LGHDT, CDR2 YNNKEL (reference sequence). Trimming stripped 2 bases from V and 4 bases from J, with 17 bases between. The CDR3 reads CASSQQDRIPSTEAFF. The CDR3 nucleotides read TGTGCCAGCAGCCAACAGGACAGAATCCCGTCCACTGAAGCTTTCTTT.

V usage is TRBV7-3 and J usage is TRBJ1-2, with a possible D match to TRBD1 (6 bases). CDR3 length: 14 amino acids. From germline, CDR1 is SGHTA and CDR2 FQGTGA. Between the trimmed V and J ends, which lost 6 bases and 4 bases, there was a span of 15 bases. CDR3 protein: CASSWGGVRYGYTF. In DNA, the CDR3 is TGTGCCAGCAGTTGGGGGGGCGTTCGCTATGGCTACACCTTC.

The chain couples TRBV24-1 to TRBJ1-1; 11 positions agree with TRBD1. Per the germline V gene, CDR1 is KGHDR and CDR2 is SFDVKD. The CDR3 runs 14 residues. V shed 7 bases and J 4 bases; nucleotides not matched to a gene: 4. The CDR3: CATRRGQGGTEAFF. For the CDR3, the DNA is TGTGCCACCAGGCGGGGACAGGGGGGCACTGAAGCTTTCTTT.

V usage is TRBV10-3 and J usage is TRBJ1-6; 7 bases are shared with TRBD1. Germline V gives CDR1 ENHRY, CDR2 SYGVKD. V lost 11 bases, J lost 7 bases, and 8 bases stayed unmatched. CDR3 length equals 13 residues. CDR3 sequence reads: CARPGQLNSPLHF. DNA for the CDR3: TGTGCCCGTCCGGGACAGTTGAATTCACCCCTCCACTTT.

This clonotype was seen only a few times. The gene calls are TRBV10-3 and TRBJ2-6; D is uncertain. Per the germline V gene, CDR1 is ENHRY and CDR2 is SYGVKD. The V gene lost 10 bases and the J gene lost 4 bases, with 23 bases spanning the gap. CDR3 length equals 17 residues. CDR3 sequence (DNA): TGTGCCAGCAGAAGGACGGCCGGTGTCCAAGGGGCCAACGTCCTGACTTTC. Translated, it gives CASRRTAGVQGANVLTF.

The J gene is TRBJ2-7, the V gene TRBV2; 11 bases map to TRBD1. Germline V gene data show CDR1 as SNHLY and CDR2 as FYNNEI. The V and J ends lost 3 bases and 7 bases, in that order; junction bases with no gene match: 8. The CDR3 loop spans 15 amino acids. The CDR3 DNA reads as TGTGCCAGCAGTGAGTCAGGACAGGGGGCGCGTGAGCAGTACTTC. This encodes CASSESGQGAREQYF. The whole variable domain, filled in from reference TRBV2 and TRBJ2-7, reads EPEVTQTPSHQVTQMGQEVILRCVPISNHLYFYWYRQILGQKVEFLVSFYNNEISEKSEIFDDQFSVERPDGSNFTLKIRSTKLEDSAMYFCASSESGQGAREQYFGPGTRLTVT.

The CDR3 is CASSLKDRGPEAFF. CDR3 nucleotides: TGTGCCAGCAGCTTAAAGGACAGGGGGCCTGAAGCTTTCTTT. V gene TRBV5-4 combines with J gene TRBJ1-1; TRBD1 matches at 11 bases. The CDR3 runs 14 residues. The ends lost 2 bases at V and 6 bases at J; junction bases unmatched: 3. Germline CDR1 SGHNT, CDR2 YYREEE (reference sequence).

The rearrangement joins TRBV12-3 or TRBV12-4 to TRBJ1-4; no definite D call. The CDR3 runs 16 residues. CDR3: CASGLVLPASNEKLFF. The DNA of the CDR3 is TGTGCTAGTGGTTTGGTACTTCCAGCTTCTAATGAAAAACTGTTTTTT.

This clonotype was counted ten times or more. The chain recombines TRBV6-5 with TRBJ1-2; D gene uncertain. The CDR3 covers 11 residues. V lost 6 bases and J lost 6, with 8 bases in between. The germline CDR1 and CDR2 sequences are MNHEY and SVGAGI. CDR3 sequence: CASSSKNGYTF. The CDR3, as DNA: TGTGCCAGCAGCTCCAAGAATGGCTACACCTTC.

This clonotype is a singleton in its sample. The V and J genes are TRBV29-1 and TRBJ2-5; 7 bases fit TRBD1. The germline gives CDR1 SQVTM, CDR2 ANQGSEA. The CDR3 has 13 amino acids. The trim removed 7 bases at V and 4 bases at J, leaving 9 bases unmatched. The CDR3 sequence is CSARQGVRETQYF. The CDR3 DNA reads TGCAGCGCTAGACAGGGTGTTCGAGAGACCCAGTACTTC. Full variable domain (outside the CDR3, taken from reference TRBV29-1 and TRBJ2-5): SAVISQKPSRDICQRGTSLTIQCQVDSQVTMMFWYRQQPGQSLTLIATANQGSEATYESGFVIDKFPISRPNLTFSTLTVSNMSPEDSSIYLCSARQGVRETQYFGPGTRLLVL.